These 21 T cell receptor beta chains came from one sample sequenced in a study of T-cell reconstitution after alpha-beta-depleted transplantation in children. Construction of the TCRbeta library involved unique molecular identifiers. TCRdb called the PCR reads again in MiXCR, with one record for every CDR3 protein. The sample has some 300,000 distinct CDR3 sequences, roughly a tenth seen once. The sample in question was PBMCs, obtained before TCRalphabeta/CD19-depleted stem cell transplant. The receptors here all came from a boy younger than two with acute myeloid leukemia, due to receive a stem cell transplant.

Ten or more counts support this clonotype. As DNA, the CDR3 is TGTGCCAGCAGCTTACGACGGTTAGATACGCAGTATTTT. It encodes CASSLRRLDTQYF. V usage is TRBV28 and J usage is TRBJ2-3; D remains ambiguous. CDR1 is MDHEN, CDR2 SYDVKM, per germline. This CDR3 spans 13 amino acids. Deletions cut 6 bases from V and 5 bases from J, with 12 bases between.

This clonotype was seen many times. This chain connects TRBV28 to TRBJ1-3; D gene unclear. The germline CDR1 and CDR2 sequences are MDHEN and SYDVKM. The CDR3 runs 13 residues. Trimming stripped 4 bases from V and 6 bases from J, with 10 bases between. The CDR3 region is CASSSAPENTIYF. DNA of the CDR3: TGTGCCAGCAGTTCGGCTCCCGAAAACACCATATATTTT. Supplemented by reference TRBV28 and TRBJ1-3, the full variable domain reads DVKVTQSSRYLVKRTGEKVFLECVQDMDHENMFWYRQDPGLGLRLIYFSYDVKMKEKGDIPEGYSVSREKKERFSLILESASTNQTSMYLCASSSAPENTIYFGEGSWLTVV.

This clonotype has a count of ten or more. For the CDR3, the DNA is TGTGCCAGCAGCCAAGAAGTTGGGGGTCCCCCCCCAGATACGCAGTATTTT. Translated, it gives CASSQEVGGPPPDTQYF. This rearrangement joins TRBV4-2 to TRBJ2-3; D is possibly TRBD1 or TRBD2 (5 bases each). This CDR3 has 17 amino acids. The germline V gene has CDR1 LGHNA and CDR2 YNFKEQ. The V and J ends lost 0 bases and 4 bases respectively, with 17 bases between them.

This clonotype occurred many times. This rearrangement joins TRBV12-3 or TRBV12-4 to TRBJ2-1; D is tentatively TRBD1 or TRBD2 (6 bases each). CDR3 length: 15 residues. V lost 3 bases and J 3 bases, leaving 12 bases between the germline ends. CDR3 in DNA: TGTGCCAGCAGTTTTCTAGGGGGGTACTACAATGAGCAGTTCTTC. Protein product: CASSFLGGYYNEQFF.

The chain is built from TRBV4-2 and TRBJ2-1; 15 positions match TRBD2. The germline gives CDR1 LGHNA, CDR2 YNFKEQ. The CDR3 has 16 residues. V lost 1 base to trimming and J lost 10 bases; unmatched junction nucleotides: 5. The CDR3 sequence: CASSQVGLAGGREQFF. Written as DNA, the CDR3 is TGTGCCAGCAGCCAAGTCGGACTAGCGGGAGGGCGAGAGCAGTTCTTC.

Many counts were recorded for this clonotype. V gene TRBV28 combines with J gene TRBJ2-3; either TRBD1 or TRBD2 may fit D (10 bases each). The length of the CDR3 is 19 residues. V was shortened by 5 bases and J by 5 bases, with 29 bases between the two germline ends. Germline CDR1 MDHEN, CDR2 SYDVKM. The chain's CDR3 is CASSLDRGPLAGVLDTQYF. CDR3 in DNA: TGTGCCAGCAGTCTCGACAGGGGGCCGCTAGCGGGAGTATTAGATACGCAGTATTTT.

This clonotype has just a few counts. CDR3 DNA: TGTGCCAGCAGCCTCTCAAGGGGGGCGACAGATACGCAGTATTTT. Protein product: CASSLSRGATDTQYF. This chain links TRBV3-1 with TRBJ2-3; D tentatively reads TRBD1 or TRBD2 (6 bases each). The CDR3 extends over 15 amino acids. Trimming pared 4 bases from V and 3 bases from J, leaving 14 bases between. CDR1 and CDR2 (germline): LGHDT, YNNKEL (reference sequence).

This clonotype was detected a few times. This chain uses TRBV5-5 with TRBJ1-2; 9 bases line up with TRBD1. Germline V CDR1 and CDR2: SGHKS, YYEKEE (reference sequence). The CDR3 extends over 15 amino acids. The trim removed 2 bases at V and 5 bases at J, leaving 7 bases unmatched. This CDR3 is CASSLAGQGTYGYTF. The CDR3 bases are TGTGCCAGCAGCTTAGCGGGACAGGGAACTTATGGCTACACCTTC.

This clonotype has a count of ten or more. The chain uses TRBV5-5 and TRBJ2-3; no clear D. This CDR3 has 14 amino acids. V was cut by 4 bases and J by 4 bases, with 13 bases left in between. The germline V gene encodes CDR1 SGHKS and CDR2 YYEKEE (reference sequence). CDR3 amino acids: CASSPLSGPDTQYF. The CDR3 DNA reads TGTGCCAGCAGCCCTTTATCCGGGCCAGATACGCAGTATTTT.

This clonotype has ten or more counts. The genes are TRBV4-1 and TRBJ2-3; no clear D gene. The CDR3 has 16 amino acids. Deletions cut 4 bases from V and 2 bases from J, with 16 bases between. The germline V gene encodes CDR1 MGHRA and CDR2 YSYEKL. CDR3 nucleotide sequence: TGCGCCAGCAGCCGGTTGACAAGGGCCTTCACAGATACGCAGTATTTT. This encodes CASSRLTRAFTDTQYF.

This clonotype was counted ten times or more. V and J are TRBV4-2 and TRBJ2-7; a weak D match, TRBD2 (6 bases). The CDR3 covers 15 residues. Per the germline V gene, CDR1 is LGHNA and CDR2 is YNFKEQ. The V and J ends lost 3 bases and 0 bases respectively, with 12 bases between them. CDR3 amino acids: CASSHRGEASYEQYF. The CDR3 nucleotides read TGTGCCAGCAGCCACCGTGGGGAGGCCTCCTACGAGCAGTACTTC.

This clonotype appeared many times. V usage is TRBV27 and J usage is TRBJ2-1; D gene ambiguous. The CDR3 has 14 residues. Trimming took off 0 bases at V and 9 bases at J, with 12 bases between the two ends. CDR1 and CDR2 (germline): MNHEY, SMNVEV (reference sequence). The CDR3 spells CASSLSPRTVEQFF. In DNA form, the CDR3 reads TGTGCCAGCAGTTTATCACCTAGAACGGTTGAGCAGTTCTTC.

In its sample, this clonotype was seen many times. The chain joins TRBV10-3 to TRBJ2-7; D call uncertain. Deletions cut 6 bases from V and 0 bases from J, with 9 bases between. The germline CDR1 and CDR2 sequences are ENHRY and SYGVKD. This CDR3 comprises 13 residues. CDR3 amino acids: CAISHLPSYEQYF. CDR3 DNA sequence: TGTGCCATCAGCCATCTTCCCTCCTACGAGCAGTACTTC.

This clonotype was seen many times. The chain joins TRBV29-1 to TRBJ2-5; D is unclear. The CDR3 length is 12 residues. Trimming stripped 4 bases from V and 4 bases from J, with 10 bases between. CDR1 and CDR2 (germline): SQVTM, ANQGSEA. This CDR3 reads CSVGSGPETQYF. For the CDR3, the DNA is TGCAGCGTTGGGTCCGGGCCAGAGACCCAGTACTTC. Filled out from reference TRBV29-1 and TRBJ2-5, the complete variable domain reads SAVISQKPSRDICQRGTSLTIQCQVDSQVTMMFWYRQQPGQSLTLIATANQGSEATYESGFVIDKFPISRPNLTFSTLTVSNMSPEDSSIYLCSVGSGPETQYFGPGTRLLVL.

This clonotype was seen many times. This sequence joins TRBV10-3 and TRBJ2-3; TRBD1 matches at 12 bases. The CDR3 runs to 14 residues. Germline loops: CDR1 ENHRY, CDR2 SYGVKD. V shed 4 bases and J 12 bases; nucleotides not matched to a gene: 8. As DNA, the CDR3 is TGTGCCATCAGTGTGGGACAGGGGGCGTTTGAACAGTATTTT. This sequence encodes CAISVGQGAFEQYF.

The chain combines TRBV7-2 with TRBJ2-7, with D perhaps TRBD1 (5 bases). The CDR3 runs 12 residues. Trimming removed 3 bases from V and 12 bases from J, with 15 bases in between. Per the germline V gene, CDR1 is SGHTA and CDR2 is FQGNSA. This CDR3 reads CASSLNGWGAYF. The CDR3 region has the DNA TGTGCCAGCAGCTTGAACGGGTGGGGCGCGTACTTC.

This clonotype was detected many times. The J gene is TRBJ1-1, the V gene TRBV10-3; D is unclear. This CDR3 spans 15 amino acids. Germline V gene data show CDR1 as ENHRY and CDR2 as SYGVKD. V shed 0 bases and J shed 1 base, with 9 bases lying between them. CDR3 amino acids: CAISESQSPNTEAFF. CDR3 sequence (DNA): TGTGCCATCAGTGAGTCGCAAAGCCCGAACACTGAAGCTTTCTTT.

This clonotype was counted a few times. The DNA for the CDR3 is TGTGCCAGCAGCTTGCTAGGGGGAATCGGAGATACGCAGTATTTT. Translating gives CASSLLGGIGDTQYF. J is TRBJ2-3 and V is TRBV5-6; tentatively, D is TRBD1 (6 bases). Looked up from germline, CDR1 is SGHDT and CDR2 is YYEEEE. This CDR3 has 15 residues. Trimming cost V 1 base and J 5 bases, with 14 bases left between them.

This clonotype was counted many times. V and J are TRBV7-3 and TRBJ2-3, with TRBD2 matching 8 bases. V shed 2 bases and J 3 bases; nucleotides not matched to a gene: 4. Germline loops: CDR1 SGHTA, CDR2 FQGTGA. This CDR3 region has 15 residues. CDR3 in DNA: TGTGCCAGCAGCTTATGGGTAGCGGGGACAGATACGCAGTATTTT. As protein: CASSLWVAGTDTQYF.

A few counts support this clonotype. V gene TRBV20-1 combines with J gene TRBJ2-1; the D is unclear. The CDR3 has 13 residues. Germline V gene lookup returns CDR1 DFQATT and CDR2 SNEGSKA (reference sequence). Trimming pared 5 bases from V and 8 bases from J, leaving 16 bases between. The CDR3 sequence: CSAGHVFRYEQFF. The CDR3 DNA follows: TGCAGTGCTGGCCACGTTTTTCGATATGAGCAGTTCTTC.

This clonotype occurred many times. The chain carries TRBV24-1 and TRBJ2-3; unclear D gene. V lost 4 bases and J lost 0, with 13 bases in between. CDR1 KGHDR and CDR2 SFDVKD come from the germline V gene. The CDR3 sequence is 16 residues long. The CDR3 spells CATSDPTSTSTDTQYF. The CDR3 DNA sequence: TGTGCCACCAGTGACCCAACGTCGACCAGCACAGATACGCAGTATTTT.